This TCR beta chain was sequenced for a study of control samples from healthy donors and cancer patients. Some clones are missing from TCRdb's copy, which holds only in-frame ones; the method was immunoSEQ multiplex PCR. Among about 82,000 clones listed, around 94% were seen once. This clone occurred once. This CDR3 spans 15 amino acids. Germline trimming cut 5 bases from V and 1 base from J; bases unmatched to any gene: 7. Germline V lookup: CDR1 KGHSH, CDR2 LQKENI. Sequenced input: blood. The TCR sequence derives from a woman younger than 35 in good health. The gene calls are TRBV18 and TRBJ2-5; 7 nucleotides align to TRBD1. The DNA of the CDR3 is TGTGCCAGCTCATCAGGGGGAAGGGGCCAAGAGACCCAGTACTTC. Translation: CASSSGGRGQETQYF.